This TCR beta chain was identified during a study of cytomegalovirus exposure and HLA in healthy donors. General study results and limits: The study recorded more than 150 TCR beta chains that were cytomegalovirus-associated.

While the first cohort had fewer than 850 subjects, the donors belonged to the separate validation cohort of about 120 subjects. Measured with immunoSEQ multiplex PCR; TCRdb has only the in-frame clones, and not every one. Of around 300,000 clones listed, approximately 86% are singletons. Remarks on this clone: Antigen: not known. The same CDR3 is also encoded by other DNA sequences in this sample.

CDR1 and CDR2 from the germline V gene are KGHSH and LQKENI. The V end lost 6 bases, the J end lost 3 bases, and 16 bases lay between the germline ends. The length of the CDR3 is 15 residues. The rearrangement links TRBV18 to TRBJ2-3, with D possibly being TRBD1 (5 bases). The receptor was derived from a man aged 30 to 45 in good health and CMV-seronegative. Input material: PBMCs. The CDR3 region has the DNA TGTGCCAGCTCCTCAGGGCAGGGTTGGACAGATACGCAGTATTTT. It is translated as CASSSGQGWTDTQYF.